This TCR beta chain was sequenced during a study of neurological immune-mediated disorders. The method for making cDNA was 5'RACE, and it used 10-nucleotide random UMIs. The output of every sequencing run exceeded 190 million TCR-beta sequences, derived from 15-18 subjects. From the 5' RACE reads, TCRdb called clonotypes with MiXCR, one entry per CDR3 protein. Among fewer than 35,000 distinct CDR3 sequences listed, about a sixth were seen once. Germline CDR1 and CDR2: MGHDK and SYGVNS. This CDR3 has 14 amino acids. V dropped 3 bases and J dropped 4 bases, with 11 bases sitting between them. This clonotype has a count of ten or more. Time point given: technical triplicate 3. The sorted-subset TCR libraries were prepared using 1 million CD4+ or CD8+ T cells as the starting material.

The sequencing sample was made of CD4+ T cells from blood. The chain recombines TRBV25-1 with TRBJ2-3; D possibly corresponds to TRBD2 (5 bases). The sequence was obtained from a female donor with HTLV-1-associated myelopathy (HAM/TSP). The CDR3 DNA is TGTGCCAGCAGTGACGGGGTAGGACCAGATACGCAGTATTTT. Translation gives CASSDGVGPDTQYF.